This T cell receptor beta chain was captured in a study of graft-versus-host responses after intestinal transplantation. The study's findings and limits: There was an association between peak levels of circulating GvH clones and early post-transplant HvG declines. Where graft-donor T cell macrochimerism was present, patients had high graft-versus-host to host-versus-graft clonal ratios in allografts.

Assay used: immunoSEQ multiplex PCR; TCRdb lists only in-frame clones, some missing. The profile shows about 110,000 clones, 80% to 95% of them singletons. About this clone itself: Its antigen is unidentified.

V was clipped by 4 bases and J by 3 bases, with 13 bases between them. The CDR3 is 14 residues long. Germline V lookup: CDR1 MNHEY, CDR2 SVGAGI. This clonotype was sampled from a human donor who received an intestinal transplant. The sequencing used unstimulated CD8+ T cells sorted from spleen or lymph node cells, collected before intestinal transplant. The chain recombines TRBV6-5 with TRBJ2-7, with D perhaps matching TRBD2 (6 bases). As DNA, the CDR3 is TGTGCCAGCAGTTTCACCGGGAGTTACTACGAGCAGTACTTC. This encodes CASSFTGSYYEQYF.